This is a list of T cell receptor beta chains from one sample in a study of blood T cell repertoires in COVID-19. TCRdb's copy holds only in-frame clones and misses some; the assay was immunoSEQ multiplex PCR. The table includes about 150,000 clones, over 70% detected once. The sequenced material came from peripheral blood. These receptors originate from a man aged 55 to 70 with acute or convalescent COVID-19. CDR3s include the opening cysteine and the closing phenylalanine or tryptophan. The D gene is left open where the match is weak.

j_gene,d_gene,v_gene,CDR3aa,CDR3nt
TRBJ2-7,TRBD1,TRBV18,CASSPGQGTYEQYF,TGTGCCAGCTCACCCGGACAGGGAACCTACGAGCAGTACTTC
TRBJ1-5,TRBD1,TRBV4-2,CASSQEGGVGNQPQHF,TGTGCCAGCAGCCAAGAAGGGGGCGTGGGCAATCAGCCCCAGCATTTT
TRBJ2-3,NA,TRBV10-2,CASMALGTSSTDTQYF,TGCGCCAGCATGGCCCTCGGGACTTCAAGCACAGATACGCAGTATTTT
TRBJ1-3,NA,TRBV6-1,CASSDAGVTGNTIYF,TGTGCCAGCAGTGATGCAGGGGTGACTGGAAACACCATATATTTT
TRBJ2-3,TRBD1,TRBV7-9,CASSLGQGVKDTQYF,TGTGCCAGCAGCCTCGGACAGGGTGTAAAAGATACGCAGTATTTT
TRBJ2-7,TRBD2,TRBV6-2/TRBV6-3,CASSRIGRGDYEQYF,TGTGCCAGCAGCCGCATAGGGCGGGGGGACTACGAGCAGTACTTC
TRBJ1-5,TRBD1,TRBV19,CASRGGRELLNQPQHF,TGTGCCAGTAGAGGGGGCAGGGAACTTCTCAATCAGCCCCAGCATTTT
TRBJ1-2,NA,TRBV5-5,CASSFSQAGYTF,TGTGCCAGCAGCTTCTCCCAGGCGGGCTACACCTTC
TRBJ2-3,TRBD1,TRBV20-1,CSAGQGDTQYF,TGCAGTGCTGGACAGGGAGATACGCAGTATTTT
TRBJ1-1,NA,TRBV5-1,CASSLGSASAEAFF,TGCGCCAGCAGCTTGGGTTCGGCAAGCGCTGAAGCTTTCTTT